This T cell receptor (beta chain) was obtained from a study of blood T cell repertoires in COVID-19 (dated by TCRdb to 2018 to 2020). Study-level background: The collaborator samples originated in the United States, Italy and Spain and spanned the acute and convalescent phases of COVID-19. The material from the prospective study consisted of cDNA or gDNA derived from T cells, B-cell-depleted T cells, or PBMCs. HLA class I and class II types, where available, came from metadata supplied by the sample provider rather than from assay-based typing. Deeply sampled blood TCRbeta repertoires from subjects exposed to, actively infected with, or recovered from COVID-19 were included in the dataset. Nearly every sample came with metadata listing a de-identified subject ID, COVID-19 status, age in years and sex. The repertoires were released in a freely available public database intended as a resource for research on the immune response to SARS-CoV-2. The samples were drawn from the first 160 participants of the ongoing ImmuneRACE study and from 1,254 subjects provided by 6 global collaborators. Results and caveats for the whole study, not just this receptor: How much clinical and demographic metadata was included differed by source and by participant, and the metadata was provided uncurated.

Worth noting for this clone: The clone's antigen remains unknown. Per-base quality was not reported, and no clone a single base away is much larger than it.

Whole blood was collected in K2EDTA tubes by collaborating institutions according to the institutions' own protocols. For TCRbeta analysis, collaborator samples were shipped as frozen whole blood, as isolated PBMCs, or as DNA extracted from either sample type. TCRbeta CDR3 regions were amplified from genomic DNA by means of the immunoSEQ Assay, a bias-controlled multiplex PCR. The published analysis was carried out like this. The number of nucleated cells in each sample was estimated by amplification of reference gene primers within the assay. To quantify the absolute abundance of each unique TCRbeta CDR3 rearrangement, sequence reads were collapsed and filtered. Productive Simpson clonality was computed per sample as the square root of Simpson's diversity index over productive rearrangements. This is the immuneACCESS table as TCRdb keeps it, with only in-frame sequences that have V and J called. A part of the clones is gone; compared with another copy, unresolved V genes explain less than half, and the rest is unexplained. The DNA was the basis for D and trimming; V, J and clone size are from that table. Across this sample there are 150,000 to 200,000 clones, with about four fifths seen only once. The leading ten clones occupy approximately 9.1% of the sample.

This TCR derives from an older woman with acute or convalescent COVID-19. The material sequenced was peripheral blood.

The bases are TGTGCCAGCAGTCCCCCGGGACAGGTCTATGGCTACACCTTC. This is translated as CASSPPGQVYGYTF. The rearranged segments are TRBV5-6 and TRBJ1-2, with TRBD1 matching 8 junction bases. There are 14 amino acids in the CDR3, from cysteine to phenylalanine inclusive. Here the CDR3 DNA is all that survives: 42 bases in frame from base 1. According to the germline V gene, CDR1 reads SGHDT and CDR2 reads YYEEEE. Relative to germline, V is missing 5 bases and J is missing 4 bases, with 7 bases of the junction outside any gene match.